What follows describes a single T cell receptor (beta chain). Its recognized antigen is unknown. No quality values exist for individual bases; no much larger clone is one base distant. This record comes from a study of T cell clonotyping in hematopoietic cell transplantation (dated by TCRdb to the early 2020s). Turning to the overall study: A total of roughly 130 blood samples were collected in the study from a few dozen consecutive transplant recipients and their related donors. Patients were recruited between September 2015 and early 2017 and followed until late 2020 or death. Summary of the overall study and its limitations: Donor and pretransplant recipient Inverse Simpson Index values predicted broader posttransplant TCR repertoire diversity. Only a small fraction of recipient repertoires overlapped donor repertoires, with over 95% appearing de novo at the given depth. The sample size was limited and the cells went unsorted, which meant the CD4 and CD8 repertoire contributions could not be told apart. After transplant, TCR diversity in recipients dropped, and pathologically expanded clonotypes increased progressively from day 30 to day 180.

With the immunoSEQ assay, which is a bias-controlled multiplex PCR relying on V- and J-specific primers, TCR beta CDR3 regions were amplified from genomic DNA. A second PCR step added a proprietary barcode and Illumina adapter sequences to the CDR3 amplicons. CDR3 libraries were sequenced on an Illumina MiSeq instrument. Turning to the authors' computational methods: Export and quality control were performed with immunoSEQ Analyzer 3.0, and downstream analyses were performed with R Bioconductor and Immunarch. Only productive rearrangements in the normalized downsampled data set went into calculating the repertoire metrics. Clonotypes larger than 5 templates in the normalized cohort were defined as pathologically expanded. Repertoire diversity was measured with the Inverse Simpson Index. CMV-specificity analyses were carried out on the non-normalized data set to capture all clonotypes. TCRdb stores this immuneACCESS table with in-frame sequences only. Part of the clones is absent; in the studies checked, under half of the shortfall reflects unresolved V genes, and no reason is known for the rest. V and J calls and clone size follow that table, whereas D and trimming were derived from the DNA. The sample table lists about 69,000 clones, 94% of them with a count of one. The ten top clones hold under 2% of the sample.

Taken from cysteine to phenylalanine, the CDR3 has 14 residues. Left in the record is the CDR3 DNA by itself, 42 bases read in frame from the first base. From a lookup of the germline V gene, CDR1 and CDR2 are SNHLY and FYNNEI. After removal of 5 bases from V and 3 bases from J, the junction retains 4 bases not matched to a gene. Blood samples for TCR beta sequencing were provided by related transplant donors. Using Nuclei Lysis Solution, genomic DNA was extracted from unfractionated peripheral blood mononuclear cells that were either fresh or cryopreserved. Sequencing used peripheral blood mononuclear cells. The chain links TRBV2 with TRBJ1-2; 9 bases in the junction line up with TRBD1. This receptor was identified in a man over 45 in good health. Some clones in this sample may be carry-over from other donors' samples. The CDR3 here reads CASSRRDRDYGYTF. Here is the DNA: TGTGCCAGCAGTCGACGGGACAGGGACTATGGCTACACCTTC.